These 9 T cell receptor beta chains came from one sample sequenced in a study of breast tumors, draining lymph nodes, adjacent tissues. TCRdb called the multiplex PCR reads again in MiXCR, with one record for every CDR3 protein. The sample carries 180,000 or so distinct CDR3 sequences, roughly 31% recorded once. Samples came from axillary lymph nodes draining the breast cancer. Material: axillary lymph node tissue. The source is a female donor with breast cancer. Some clones in this sample may be carry-over from other donors' samples.

This clonotype was observed at least ten times. V gene TRBV5-1 combines with J gene TRBJ1-2; maybe TRBD1 (5 bases). The CDR3 has 13 amino acids. The V gene lost 7 bases and the J gene lost 4 bases, with 14 bases spanning the gap. Germline CDR1 SGHRS, CDR2 YFSETQ. The CDR3 reads CASGSGESYGYTF. The DNA of the CDR3 is TGCGCCAGCGGCTCGGGGGAGTCCTATGGCTACACCTTC.

The CDR3 DNA sequence: TGTGCCTGGACAGGGGCCAGCTCCTACAATGAGCAGTTCTTC. It encodes CAWTGASSYNEQFF. V is TRBV30 and J is TRBJ2-1, with D tentatively TRBD1 (6 bases). This CDR3 comprises 14 residues. Germline loops: CDR1 GTSNPN, CDR2 SVGIG (reference sequence). Trimming removed 4 bases at V and 0 bases at J, with 10 bases between.

This clonotype occurred many times. The chain employs TRBV9 and TRBJ1-2; 8 bases agree with TRBD1. Germline lookup yields CDR1 SGDLS and CDR2 YYNGEE. The CDR3 consists of 16 residues. The junction had 11 bases not matched to a gene; V was cut back by 2 bases and J by 5 bases. The CDR3 region has the DNA TGTGCCAGCAGCGTTCACGGGGGACAGGAGGGATATGGCTACACCTTC. It is translated as CASSVHGGQEGYGYTF.

This clonotype was picked up many times. The rearrangement joins TRBV6-6 to TRBJ2-3; 14 positions match TRBD2. CDR3 length equals 18 residues. With 5 bases clipped from V and 3 bases from J, the junction kept 10 bases outside the gene matches. Germline V CDR1 and CDR2: MNHNY, SVGAGI (reference sequence). For the CDR3, the DNA is TGTGCCAGCAGTACCGGGACTAGCGGGAGAAGGAGAACAGATACGCAGTATTTT. Protein: CASSTGTSGRRRTDTQYF.

This sequence joins TRBV15 and TRBJ2-7; 8 positions match TRBD1. From germline, CDR1 is LNHNV and CDR2 YYDKDF (reference sequence). The V segment lost 3 bases and the J segment 3 bases; nucleotides outside the gene matches: 19. This CDR3 is built from 19 residues. The CDR3 protein is CATSSLLRDRIRVIYEQYF. The CDR3 DNA follows: TGTGCCACCAGCAGCCTACTTCGGGACAGGATTAGAGTGATCTACGAGCAGTACTTC. The full variable domain, in which reference TRBV15 and TRBJ2-7 provide the parts outside the CDR3, is DAMVIQNPRYQVTQFGKPVTLSCSQTLNHNVMYWYQQKSSQAPKLLFHYYDKDFNNEADTPDNFQSRRPNTSFCFLDIRSPGLGDTAMYLCATSSLLRDRIRVIYEQYFGPGTRLTVT.

This clonotype was recorded many times. The chain combines TRBV7-9 with TRBJ2-5; TRBD1 is a possible D gene (5 bases). The germline V gene encodes CDR1 SEHNR and CDR2 FQNEAQ (reference sequence). The V end lost 1 base, the J end lost 7 bases, and 13 bases lay between the germline ends. This CDR3 contains 14 residues. In DNA, the CDR3 is TGTGCCAGCAGCTTAGAGACAGTGACGGGGACCCAGTACTTC. It encodes CASSLETVTGTQYF.

This clonotype has ten or more counts. The chain links TRBV14 to TRBJ2-5, with TRBD1 identical over 8 bases. With V trimmed by 1 base and J by 4 bases, 5 bases remained unmatched. There are 15 residues in the CDR3. Germline CDR1 reads SGHDN; CDR2 reads FVKESK. The CDR3 sequence is CASSQGRTGSETQYF. CDR3 nucleotide sequence: TGTGCCAGCAGCCAAGGCCGGACAGGGTCAGAGACCCAGTACTTC.

Concerning this clonotype itself: It may be a read error: a sequence one base away is much more abundant. The rearrangement uses TRBV20-1 and TRBJ2-1; D is unclear. The length of the CDR3 is 14 residues. Per the germline V gene, CDR1 is DFQATT and CDR2 is SNEGSKA (reference sequence). Trimming removed 5 bases from V and 9 bases from J, with 20 bases in between. The CDR3 is CSASGRPPHTEQFF. CDR3 DNA: TGCAGTGCTTCCGGAAGGCCCCCACACACTGAGCAGTTCTTC.

This clonotype was picked up many times. V gene TRBV4-3 combines with J gene TRBJ1-3; no clear D. V shed 0 bases and J shed 4 bases, with 10 bases lying between them. Germline CDR1 and CDR2: LGHNA and YSLEER. This CDR3 contains 15 residues. CDR3 protein: CASSQDPREGNTIYF. Written as DNA, the CDR3 is TGCGCCAGCAGCCAAGATCCTCGGGAAGGAAACACCATATATTTT.